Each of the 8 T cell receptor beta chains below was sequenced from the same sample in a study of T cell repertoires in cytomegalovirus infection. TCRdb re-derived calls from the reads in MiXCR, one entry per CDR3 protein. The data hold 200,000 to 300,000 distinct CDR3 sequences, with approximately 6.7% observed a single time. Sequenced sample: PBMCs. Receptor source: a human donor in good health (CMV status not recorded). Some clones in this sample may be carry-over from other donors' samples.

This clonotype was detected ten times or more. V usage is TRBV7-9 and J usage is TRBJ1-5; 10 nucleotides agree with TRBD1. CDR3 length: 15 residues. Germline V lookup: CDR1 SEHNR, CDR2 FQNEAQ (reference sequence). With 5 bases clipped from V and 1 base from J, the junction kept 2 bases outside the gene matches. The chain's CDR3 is CASSGGQGSNQPQHF. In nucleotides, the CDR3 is TGTGCCAGCAGCGGGGGACAGGGGAGCAATCAGCCCCAGCATTTT.

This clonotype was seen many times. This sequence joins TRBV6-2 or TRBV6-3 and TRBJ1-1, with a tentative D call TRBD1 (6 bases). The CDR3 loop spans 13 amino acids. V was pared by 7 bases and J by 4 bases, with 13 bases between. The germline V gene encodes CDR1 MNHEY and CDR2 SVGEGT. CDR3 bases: TGTGCCAGCACCAAGAGGGGGTTCACTGAAGCTTTCTTT. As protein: CASTKRGFTEAFF.

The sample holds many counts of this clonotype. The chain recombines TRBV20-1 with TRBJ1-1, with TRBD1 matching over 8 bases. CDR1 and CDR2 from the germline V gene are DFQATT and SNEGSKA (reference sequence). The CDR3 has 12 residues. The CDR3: CRPGQGNTEAFF. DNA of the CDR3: TGCAGACCCGGACAGGGGAACACTGAAGCTTTCTTT.

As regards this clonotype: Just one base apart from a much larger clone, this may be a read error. CDR3 residues: CSARRQGKGYNF. The CDR3 DNA reads as TGCAGTGCGAGACGACAGGGGAAGGGCTACAACTTC. V is TRBV20-1 and J is TRBJ1-2; 8 positions agree with TRBD1. Germline values: CDR1 DFQATT, CDR2 SNEGSKA (reference sequence). The CDR3 runs to 12 residues.

The CDR3 sequence is CSAGLAGGAGLTQYF. DNA of the CDR3: TGCAGTGCAGGGCTAGCGGGGGGGGCAGGTCTGACGCAGTATTTT. This rearrangement joins TRBV20-1 to TRBJ2-3, with TRBD2 identical over 12 bases. V was clipped by 6 bases and J by 9 bases; unmatched bases: 13. This CDR3 spans 15 amino acids. Germline loops: CDR1 DFQATT, CDR2 SNEGSKA (reference sequence).

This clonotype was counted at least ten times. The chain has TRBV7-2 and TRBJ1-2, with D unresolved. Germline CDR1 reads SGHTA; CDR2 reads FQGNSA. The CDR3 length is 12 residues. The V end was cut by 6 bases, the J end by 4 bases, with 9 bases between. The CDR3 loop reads CASSSRTYGYTF. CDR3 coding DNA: TGTGCCAGCAGTTCCAGGACCTATGGCTACACCTTC.

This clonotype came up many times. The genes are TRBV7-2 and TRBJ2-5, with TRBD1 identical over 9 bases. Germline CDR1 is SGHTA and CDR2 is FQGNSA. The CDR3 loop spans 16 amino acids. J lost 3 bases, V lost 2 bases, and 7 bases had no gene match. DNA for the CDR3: TGTGCCAGCAGCTTATTCCTGGGACAGGGAAAAGAGACCCAGTACTTC. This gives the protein CASSLFLGQGKETQYF.

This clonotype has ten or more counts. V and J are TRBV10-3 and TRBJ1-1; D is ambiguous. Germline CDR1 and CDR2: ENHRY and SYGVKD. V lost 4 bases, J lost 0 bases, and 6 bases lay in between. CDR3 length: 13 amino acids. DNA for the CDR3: TGTGCCATCAGTGTAAACCTGAACACTGAAGCTTTCTTT. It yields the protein CAISVNLNTEAFF.